Below are 11 T cell receptor beta chains sequenced from a single sample in a study of blood T cells in healthy people across ages. Primers used in a second PCR of roughly 6 to 12 cycles were a sample-barcoded 5' primer and a J-beta primer mix. One entry per CDR3 protein, called by TCRdb with MiXCR from the 5' RACE reads. The sample records roughly 1.7 million distinct CDR3 sequences, about 35% being singletons. Sequencing was performed on blood. These TCRs come from a woman aged 25 to 39 in good health.

The chain recombines TRBV14 with TRBJ1-2; D is uncertain. CDR1 is SGHDN and CDR2 is FVKESK in the germline V gene. CDR3 length: 12 residues. The V end was cut by 3 bases, the J end by 8 bases, with 10 bases between. The CDR3: CASSHNMGGYTF. CDR3 nucleotides: TGTGCCAGCAGCCATAACATGGGGGGCTACACCTTC.

The sample holds many counts of this clonotype. V and J are TRBV5-1 and TRBJ1-4; D unclear. V lost 2 bases to trimming and J lost 5 bases, with 10 bases between them. CDR3 length: 14 amino acids. From germline, CDR1 is SGHRS and CDR2 YFSETQ. CDR3 sequence (DNA): TGCGCCAGCAGCTTTCGGGCGCCCAATGAAAAACTGTTTTTT. This gives the protein CASSFRAPNEKLFF. Based on the CDR3 plus reference TRBV5-1 and TRBJ1-4, the full variable domain is KAGVTQTPRYLIKTRGQQVTLSCSPISGHRSVSWYQQTPGQGLQFLFEYFSETQRNKGNFPGRFSGRQFSNSRSEMNVSTLELGDSALYLCASSFRAPNEKLFFGSGTQLSVL.

This clonotype was seen a handful of times. V and J are TRBV3-1 and TRBJ1-2; 9 bases are a match to TRBD1. There are 14 residues in the CDR3. V dropped 4 bases and J dropped 7; count of bases not matched to a gene: 7. Germline CDR1 and CDR2: LGHDT and YNNKEL (reference sequence). Here the CDR3 reads CASSPEYRGLGYTF. CDR3 DNA: TGTGCCAGCAGCCCAGAGTACAGGGGGCTTGGCTACACCTTC.

The V call is TRBV7-3, the J call TRBJ2-3, with TRBD1 identical over 7 bases. The CDR3 has 20 residues. Germline CDR1 reads SGHTA; CDR2 reads FQGTGA. V trimming: 1 base; J trimming: 6 bases; junction bases outside the gene matches: 22. The CDR3 is CASSLNKGAAGAYRPDTQYF. The CDR3 DNA is TGTGCCAGCAGCTTAAATAAGGGGGCGGCAGGGGCCTATCGACCGGATACGCAGTATTTT.

This clonotype has just a few counts. The V call is TRBV20-1, the J call TRBJ1-5; D perhaps matches TRBD1 (5 bases). V was shortened by 5 bases and J by 6 bases, with 14 bases between the two germline ends. The germline CDR1 and CDR2 sequences are DFQATT and SNEGSKA (reference sequence). This CDR3 region has 13 residues. The DNA for the CDR3 is TGCAGTGCTCAGGCCCAGGGCGGTCAGCCCCAGCATTTT. It specifies CSAQAQGGQPQHF.

CDR3 bases: TGTGCCTGGTTACAGGGGGATACGCAGTATTTT. Its protein product is CAWLQGDTQYF. V gene TRBV30 combines with J gene TRBJ2-3; 7 positions agree with TRBD1. With 5 bases clipped from V and 6 bases from J, the junction kept 2 bases outside the gene matches. The CDR3 totals 11 residues. Germline assignment: CDR1 GTSNPN and CDR2 SVGIG (reference sequence).

This sequence joins TRBV4-1 and TRBJ1-4; 7 bases line up with TRBD1. The J segment lost 6 bases and the V segment lost 2 bases, leaving 9 bases of the junction unmatched. Germline V gene sequence: CDR1 MGHRA, CDR2 YSYEKL. The CDR3 loop spans 16 amino acids. The CDR3 nucleotides read TGCGCCAGCAGCCAATGGGGGGGGACAGTGGATGAAAAACTGTTTTTT. It encodes CASSQWGGTVDEKLFF.

The table lists this clonotype with many counts. The CDR3 is CASSFSPTGYNEQFF. In DNA, the CDR3 is TGTGCCAGCAGCTTCAGTCCCACTGGCTACAATGAGCAGTTCTTC. The chain has TRBV11-1 and TRBJ2-1; no clear D. Germline V gene sequence: CDR1 SGHAT, CDR2 FQDESV (reference sequence). V lost 3 bases to trimming and J lost 3 bases, with 12 bases between them. The CDR3 consists of 15 residues.

This clonotype has more than one count but fewer than ten. The rearrangement uses TRBV25-1 and TRBJ1-2, with D perhaps TRBD1 (5 bases). Germline V CDR1 and CDR2: MGHDK, SYGVNS. The CDR3 is 15 residues long. Trimming stripped 8 bases from V and 1 base from J, with 17 bases between. The CDR3 protein is CASRHSSGHNYGYTF. CDR3 sequence (DNA): TGTGCCAGCCGGCACAGTTCGGGGCATAACTATGGCTACACCTTC.

This clonotype occurred many times. V usage is TRBV7-2 and J usage is TRBJ1-2; perhaps TRBD1 as D (6 bases). There are 15 residues in the CDR3. V lost 5 bases to trimming and J lost 4 bases, with 17 bases between them. Germline loops: CDR1 SGHTA, CDR2 FQGNSA. The CDR3: CASSLSGQGSYGYTF. The CDR3 region has the DNA TGTGCCAGCAGCCTAAGTGGCCAGGGGAGCTATGGCTACACCTTC.

This clonotype was counted only a few times. This sequence joins TRBV7-9 and TRBJ2-7; D gene uncertain. Germline V gene data show CDR1 as SEHNR and CDR2 as FQNEAQ (reference sequence). The CDR3 sequence is 15 residues long. V was trimmed by 2 bases and J by 3 bases, leaving 14 bases between them. The CDR3, as DNA: TGTGCCAGCAGCTTATATAGTGGGGAACGCTACGAGCAGTACTTC. Translating gives CASSLYSGERYEQYF.